The rows below give T cell receptor beta chains drawn from one sample of a study of T cells in Graves' hyperthyroidism and ophthalmopathy. A single record per CDR3 protein comes from TCRdb applying MiXCR to the multiplex PCR reads. This sample has 490,000 or so distinct CDR3 sequences; about 20% occur once, and the top ten carry under 55%. Sequenced material: blood. The receptors come from a woman in her 70s with Graves' ophthalmopathy. Each CDR3 is given with its conserved first and last residue. A D gene is named only where the DNA matches it firmly. Only part of the rows carry a size: once, few, many, or a class if the clone is expanded.

J,size,V,D,DNA,CDR3
TRBJ1-1,many,TRBV6-1,NA,TGTGCCAGCAGGGCCGGGCTCATGAACACTGAAGCTTTCTTT,CASRAGLMNTEAFF
TRBJ2-5,NA,TRBV20-1,TRBD2,TGCAGTGCTGTAGCGGGGGACCAAGAGACCCAGTACTTC,CSAVAGDQETQYF
TRBJ2-5,NA,TRBV20-1,NA,TGCAGTGCTAGAGATCGGGTCTACCAAGAGACCCAGTACTTC,CSARDRVYQETQYF
TRBJ2-1,many,TRBV7-8,NA,TGTGCCAGCAGCCGCAGCGTCGAGCAGTTCTTC,CASSRSVEQFF
TRBJ2-7,NA,TRBV6-6,NA,TGTGCCAGCAGTTACCTCCTTGGGCCTCCTATCTACGAGCAGTACTTC,CASSYLLGPPIYEQYF
TRBJ2-5,NA,TRBV6-2/TRBV6-3,TRBD2,TGTGCCAGCAGTTACTTGTCCGGGAGGGGAGAGACCCAGTACTTC,CASSYLSGRGETQYF
TRBJ2-7,many,TRBV6-1,NA,TGTGCCAGCACTCGGGACGGGTCCTACGAGCAGTACTTC,CASTRDGSYEQYF
TRBJ2-5,NA,TRBV15,TRBD2,TGTGCCACCTCAAGCGGGAGGACCCAAGAGACCCAGTACTTC,CATSSGRTQETQYF
TRBJ1-4,NA,TRBV5-1,NA,TGCGCCAGCAGCTCTGGGTCGGGCACGACTAATGAAAAACTGTCTTTT,CASSSGSGTTNEKLSF
TRBJ1-4,NA,TRBV6-1,TRBD1,TGTGCCAGCAGTTTCCCGGGACAGGGAGAAAAACTGTTTTTT,CASSFPGQGEKLFF
TRBJ1-1,NA,TRBV28,NA,TGTGCCACCTCCCTCGGCGGGACTGAAGCTTTCTTT,CATSLGGTEAFF
TRBJ2-1,NA,TRBV7-3,NA,TGTGCCAGCAGCTTAACCGTAACGGGACCCTACAATGAGCAGTTCTTC,CASSLTVTGPYNEQFF
TRBJ1-1,NA,TRBV5-1,NA,TGCGCCAGCAGCGATGGGCGGGGGAACACTGAAGCTTTCTTT,CASSDGRGNTEAFF
TRBJ2-7,NA,TRBV11-2,TRBD2,TGTGCCAGCAGCTCGACTAGCGGTCTTGGGCAGTACTTC,CASSSTSGLGQYF
TRBJ2-5,NA,TRBV19,TRBD2,TGTGCCAGTAGTATAAGAGCGAGCGGGAGGTGGCAAGAGACCCAGTACTTC,CASSIRASGRWQETQYF
TRBJ2-1,few,TRBV6-1,TRBD2,TGTGCCAGCAGGTTTATCAGCGGGAGTTTATCCTACAATGAGCAGTTCTTC,CASRFISGSLSYNEQFF
TRBJ2-1,NA,TRBV6-2/TRBV6-3,TRBD2,TGTGCCAGCAGTTACTCGACGGTAGCGGGAGGATACAATGAGCAGTTCTTC,CASSYSTVAGGYNEQFF
TRBJ2-7,few,TRBV9,NA,TGTGCCAGCAGCGTAGGTACTTTGCAGACCTACGAGCAGTACTTC,CASSVGTLQTYEQYF
TRBJ2-7,few,TRBV28,NA,TGTGCCAGCAGGGGGACGGGAAAAGCTTCCTACGAGCAGTACTTC,CASRGTGKASYEQYF
TRBJ1-2,few,TRBV19,NA,TGTGCCAGTAGTATTCAGGGGAACTATGGCTACACCTTC,CASSIQGNYGYTF
TRBJ2-7,few,TRBV7-8,NA,TGTGCCAGCAGCTTAGAACTGAGGGTTGAGCAGTACTTC,CASSLELRVEQYF
TRBJ2-3,few,TRBV5-1,TRBD2,TGCGCCAGCAGCTTTAGCGGGAGGAACACAGATACGCAGTATTTT,CASSFSGRNTDTQYF
TRBJ2-7,NA,TRBV12-5,NA,TGTGCTAGTGGCCTTATAGGGGCCTACGAGCAGTACTTC,CASGLIGAYEQYF
TRBJ2-5,NA,TRBV30,NA,TGTGCCTGGAGATTGACCGCGATAACCCAGTACTTC,CAWRLTAITQYF
TRBJ1-1,many,TRBV20-1,NA,TGCAGTGCTAGCGAGCACACTGAAGCTTTCTTT,CSASEHTEAFF
TRBJ1-5,NA,TRBV19,TRBD1,TGTGCCAGTAGTATAATGGGACAGGGGAAGGCGCCCCAGCATTTT,CASSIMGQGKAPQHF
TRBJ2-2,few,TRBV7-9,NA,TGTGCCAGCAGCTCAACACGGAGCACCGGGGAGCTGTTTTTT,CASSSTRSTGELFF
TRBJ2-2,many,TRBV12-3/TRBV12-4,TRBD1,TGTGCCAGCAGTTTCCGACAGGGGCCGAACACCGGGGAGCTGTTTTTT,CASSFRQGPNTGELFF